These T cell receptor beta chains were read from a single sample in a study of T-cell reconstitution after alpha-beta-depleted transplantation in children. TCRdb used MiXCR to reprocess the PCR reads, holding one entry per CDR3 protein. The sample consists of about 610,000 distinct CDR3 sequences, roughly a tenth of them appearing once. This sample comprised PBMCs from the stem cell graft donor, obtained from the stem cell graft. These receptors were collected from a human donor who donated a stem cell graft to a child with acute myeloid leukemia. The CDR3 runs from the conserved cysteine through the conserved F or W. A D gene is named only where the DNA matches it firmly. Expanded clones get a size class; other rows say once, few or many, or leave the size out.

J gene: TRBJ2-7; V gene: TRBV9; clone size: many; D gene: .; CDR3 protein: CASSVGRSSYEQYF; CDR3 DNA: TGTGCCAGCAGCGTAGGCAGGTCCTCCTACGAGCAGTACTTC
J gene: TRBJ2-3; V gene: TRBV20-1; clone size: few; D gene: TRBD2; CDR3 protein: CSAINKREGPDTQYF; CDR3 DNA: TGCAGTGCTATAAACAAGCGGGAGGGGCCAGATACGCAGTATTTT
J gene: TRBJ1-4; V gene: TRBV20-1; clone size: .; D gene: .; CDR3 protein: CSARDSNNEKLFF; CDR3 DNA: TGCAGTGCTAGAGATAGTAATAATGAAAAACTGTTTTTT
J gene: TRBJ1-5; V gene: TRBV7-2; clone size: many; D gene: .; CDR3 protein: CASSLGRYQPQHF; CDR3 DNA: TGTGCCAGCAGCTTAGGGAGATATCAGCCCCAGCATTTT
J gene: TRBJ1-4; V gene: TRBV4-2; clone size: .; D gene: .; CDR3 protein: CASSQEEGSHNEKLFF; CDR3 DNA: TGTGCCAGCAGCCAAGAGGAGGGGAGTCATAATGAAAAACTGTTTTTT
J gene: TRBJ1-2; V gene: TRBV5-1; clone size: .; D gene: TRBD1; CDR3 protein: CASSLMERQGASGYTF; CDR3 DNA: TGCGCCAGCAGCTTGATGGAGCGACAGGGGGCGAGTGGCTACACCTTC
J gene: TRBJ2-7; V gene: TRBV10-3; clone size: many; D gene: TRBD1; CDR3 protein: CAISDTGASSYEQYF; CDR3 DNA: TGTGCCATCAGTGATACAGGGGCGAGCTCCTACGAGCAGTACTTC
J gene: TRBJ1-2; V gene: TRBV4-2; clone size: .; D gene: TRBD1; CDR3 protein: CASSQRSIKDRGDGYTF; CDR3 DNA: TGTGCCAGCAGCCAAAGATCGATAAAGGACAGGGGGGATGGCTACACCTTC
J gene: TRBJ1-1; V gene: TRBV10-3; clone size: .; D gene: .; CDR3 protein: CAISYSINTEAFF; CDR3 DNA: TGTGCCATCAGTTACTCAATAAACACTGAAGCTTTCTTT
J gene: TRBJ2-3; V gene: TRBV2; clone size: few; D gene: .; CDR3 protein: CASSETPQEPTQYF; CDR3 DNA: TGTGCCAGCAGTGAAACCCCCCAGGAGCCTACGCAGTATTTT
J gene: TRBJ2-2; V gene: TRBV9; clone size: .; D gene: .; CDR3 protein: CASSFGLLSTGELFF; CDR3 DNA: TGTGCCAGCAGCTTCGGACTACTTTCCACCGGGGAGCTGTTTTTT
J gene: TRBJ2-1; V gene: TRBV7-9; clone size: few; D gene: .; CDR3 protein: CASHRGGRGVNNEQFF; CDR3 DNA: TGTGCCAGTCACCGAGGAGGGCGTGGGGTCAACAATGAGCAGTTCTTC
J gene: TRBJ1-2; V gene: TRBV20-1; clone size: .; D gene: .; CDR3 protein: CSATRRQLNYGYTF; CDR3 DNA: TGCAGTGCTACCCGAAGACAGCTTAACTATGGCTACACCTTC
J gene: TRBJ1-1; V gene: TRBV6-5; clone size: many; D gene: .; CDR3 protein: CASSYSKSLNTEAFF; CDR3 DNA: TGTGCCAGCAGTTACTCGAAAAGCTTGAACACTGAAGCTTTCTTT
J gene: TRBJ2-7; V gene: TRBV5-1; clone size: .; D gene: TRBD2; CDR3 protein: CASSSGTSGGHSYEQYF; CDR3 DNA: TGCGCCAGCAGCTCGGGGACTAGCGGGGGGCACTCCTACGAGCAGTACTTC
J gene: TRBJ1-1; V gene: TRBV20-1; clone size: few; D gene: .; CDR3 protein: CSASEGHPNTEAFF; CDR3 DNA: TGCAGTGCTAGCGAGGGACACCCGAACACTGAAGCTTTCTTT
J gene: TRBJ1-4; V gene: TRBV6-6; clone size: .; D gene: TRBD1; CDR3 protein: CASRRGQEKLFF; CDR3 DNA: TGTGCCAGCAGAAGGGGGCAAGAAAAACTGTTTTTT
J gene: TRBJ2-3; V gene: TRBV11-1; clone size: .; D gene: TRBD1; CDR3 protein: CASSLPRGSFSESVPDTQYF; CDR3 DNA: TGTGCCAGCAGCCTACCCAGGGGGTCATTCTCCGAGTCCGTACCAGATACGCAGTATTTT
J gene: TRBJ2-1; V gene: TRBV20-1; clone size: .; D gene: .; CDR3 protein: CSARSLQRGFLGNEQFF; CDR3 DNA: TGCAGTGCTAGAAGTCTCCAAAGGGGGTTCCTGGGAAATGAGCAGTTCTTC
J gene: TRBJ1-1; V gene: TRBV29-1; clone size: few; D gene: TRBD1; CDR3 protein: CSVEVGGGRTEAFF; CDR3 DNA: TGCAGCGTTGAAGTAGGAGGGGGCCGAACTGAAGCTTTCTTT
J gene: TRBJ1-2; V gene: TRBV6-1; clone size: .; D gene: TRBD1; CDR3 protein: CASRWSGTGNGYTF; CDR3 DNA: TGTGCCAGCAGGTGGTCCGGGACAGGGAATGGCTACACCTTC
J gene: TRBJ2-5; V gene: TRBV7-2; clone size: .; D gene: .; CDR3 protein: CASSINRASGQYF; CDR3 DNA: TGTGCCAGCAGCATAAACCGGGCCTCCGGACAGTACTTC
J gene: TRBJ2-5; V gene: TRBV10-3; clone size: many; D gene: TRBD2; CDR3 protein: CAISGGLAGWETQYF; CDR3 DNA: TGTGCCATCAGTGGAGGACTAGCGGGATGGGAGACCCAGTACTTC
J gene: TRBJ1-5; V gene: TRBV20-1; clone size: .; D gene: TRBD1; CDR3 protein: CSAVQVGTGSRGSRPQHF; CDR3 DNA: TGCAGTGCCGTCCAGGTTGGGACAGGGAGCCGGGGATCACGGCCCCAGCATTTT
J gene: TRBJ1-3; V gene: TRBV4-2; clone size: .; D gene: .; CDR3 protein: CASSRIRGAGNTIYF; CDR3 DNA: TGTGCCAGCAGTCGCATCCGGGGGGCTGGAAACACCATATATTTT
J gene: TRBJ2-7; V gene: TRBV7-2; clone size: .; D gene: .; CDR3 protein: CASSFTPSTGPNSEQYF; CDR3 DNA: TGTGCCAGCAGCTTCACCCCTTCCACGGGACCCAATTCCGAGCAGTACTTC
J gene: TRBJ1-3; V gene: TRBV28; clone size: .; D gene: .; CDR3 protein: CATRTPTSGNTIYF; CDR3 DNA: TGTGCCACCAGGACGCCGACCTCTGGAAACACCATATATTTT
J gene: TRBJ2-2; V gene: TRBV5-1; clone size: few; D gene: .; CDR3 protein: CASATTTRPANTGELFF; CDR3 DNA: TGCGCCAGCGCCACCACTACAAGGCCAGCGAACACCGGGGAGCTGTTTTTT
J gene: TRBJ1-6; V gene: TRBV7-9; clone size: .; D gene: .; CDR3 protein: CASSLMFRARNSPLHF; CDR3 DNA: TGTGCCAGCAGCTTAATGTTCAGGGCTCGGAATTCACCCCTCCACTTT
J gene: TRBJ2-1; V gene: TRBV3-1; clone size: .; D gene: TRBD2; CDR3 protein: CASSLLSGGNEQFF; CDR3 DNA: TGTGCCAGCAGCCTCCTAAGCGGGGGGAATGAGCAGTTCTTC
J gene: TRBJ1-1; V gene: TRBV2; clone size: .; D gene: .; CDR3 protein: CASSQSGVNTEAFF; CDR3 DNA: TGTGCCAGCAGCCAGTCGGGCGTGAACACTGAAGCTTTCTTT
J gene: TRBJ1-2; V gene: TRBV9; clone size: many; D gene: .; CDR3 protein: CASSAQSYGYTF; CDR3 DNA: TGTGCCAGCAGCGCGCAGAGCTATGGCTACACCTTC
J gene: TRBJ2-1; V gene: TRBV29-1; clone size: many; D gene: TRBD2; CDR3 protein: CSAPLGGTSRNEQFF; CDR3 DNA: TGCAGCGCACCTCTTGGAGGGACTAGTCGGAATGAGCAGTTCTTC
J gene: TRBJ2-3; V gene: TRBV12-3/TRBV12-4; clone size: .; D gene: .; CDR3 protein: CASSLVGGNRDTQYF; CDR3 DNA: TGTGCCAGCAGTTTAGTGGGCGGGAACCGAGATACGCAGTATTTT
J gene: TRBJ2-7; V gene: TRBV7-2; clone size: few; D gene: .; CDR3 protein: CASSSAPTYEQYF; CDR3 DNA: TGTGCCAGCAGCTCGGCACCTACCTACGAGCAGTACTTC
J gene: TRBJ2-7; V gene: TRBV29-1; clone size: .; D gene: TRBD1; CDR3 protein: CSVDGLGTGAYEQYF; CDR3 DNA: TGCAGCGTTGACGGTTTAGGGACAGGGGCCTACGAGCAGTACTTC
J gene: TRBJ2-7; V gene: TRBV4-3; clone size: once; D gene: .; CDR3 protein: CASSQENGGRAEQYF; CDR3 DNA: TGCGCCAGCAGCCAAGAAAATGGGGGCCGAGCCGAGCAGTACTTC
J gene: TRBJ2-1; V gene: TRBV25-1; clone size: few; D gene: TRBD1; CDR3 protein: CASRAGTGDEQFF; CDR3 DNA: TGTGCCAGCAGAGCCGGGACAGGGGATGAGCAGTTCTTC
J gene: TRBJ1-2; V gene: TRBV25-1; clone size: few; D gene: .; CDR3 protein: CASSEIGTPLGGYGYTF; CDR3 DNA: TGTGCCAGCAGTGAAATAGGGACACCTCTCGGGGGCTATGGCTACACCTTC
J gene: TRBJ1-2; V gene: TRBV28; clone size: few; D gene: .; CDR3 protein: CASRSTNHGYTF; CDR3 DNA: TGTGCCAGCAGATCGACAAACCATGGCTACACCTTC
J gene: TRBJ2-1; V gene: TRBV7-3; clone size: many; D gene: TRBD2; CDR3 protein: CASSLLLAGVALRSYNEQFF; CDR3 DNA: TGTGCCAGCAGCTTACTACTAGCGGGAGTCGCATTAAGGTCCTACAATGAGCAGTTCTTC
J gene: TRBJ1-5; V gene: TRBV5-6; clone size: few; D gene: .; CDR3 protein: CASSLPGLVSQHF; CDR3 DNA: TGTGCCAGCAGCTTGCCTGGCCTGGTCTCCCAGCATTTT
J gene: TRBJ2-7; V gene: TRBV29-1; clone size: many; D gene: .; CDR3 protein: CSVGGVALYEQYF; CDR3 DNA: TGCAGCGTTGGAGGGGTCGCCCTATACGAGCAGTACTTC
J gene: TRBJ2-7; V gene: TRBV5-6; clone size: many; D gene: TRBD2; CDR3 protein: CASSLRLALIYEQYF; CDR3 DNA: TGTGCCAGCAGCTTGAGACTAGCTTTAATCTACGAGCAGTACTTC
J gene: TRBJ2-4; V gene: TRBV12-3/TRBV12-4; clone size: .; D gene: TRBD2; CDR3 protein: CASSFGRSGAKNIQYF; CDR3 DNA: TGTGCCAGCAGTTTCGGGAGGAGCGGCGCCAAAAACATTCAGTACTTC
J gene: TRBJ2-3; V gene: TRBV5-1; clone size: many; D gene: TRBD2; CDR3 protein: CASAAGVQDTQYF; CDR3 DNA: TGCGCCAGCGCAGCGGGAGTTCAAGATACGCAGTATTTT
J gene: TRBJ2-3; V gene: TRBV6-1; clone size: many; D gene: TRBD2; CDR3 protein: CASKEREFTDTQYF; CDR3 DNA: TGTGCCAGCAAAGAGCGGGAGTTCACAGATACGCAGTATTTT
J gene: TRBJ1-6; V gene: TRBV6-1; clone size: few; D gene: .; CDR3 protein: CASSRLGGSGSPLHF; CDR3 DNA: TGTGCCAGCAGTCGTTTGGGGGGGTCGGGCTCACCCCTCCACTTT
J gene: TRBJ2-7; V gene: TRBV20-1; clone size: .; D gene: TRBD2; CDR3 protein: CSARTSGTAGYEQYF; CDR3 DNA: TGCAGTGCTCGGACTAGCGGGACCGCGGGCTACGAGCAGTACTTC
J gene: TRBJ2-1; V gene: TRBV29-1; clone size: few; D gene: TRBD2; CDR3 protein: CSVLTSGRRNEQFF; CDR3 DNA: TGCAGCGTCCTGACTAGCGGGAGACGCAATGAGCAGTTCTTC
J gene: TRBJ2-2; V gene: TRBV20-1; clone size: .; D gene: TRBD2; CDR3 protein: CSARDHRTSGITGELFF; CDR3 DNA: TGCAGTGCTAGAGATCACAGGACTAGCGGAATTACCGGGGAGCTGTTTTTT
J gene: TRBJ2-3; V gene: TRBV20-1; clone size: .; D gene: TRBD2; CDR3 protein: CSARAPYGAGVADTQYF; CDR3 DNA: TGCAGTGCTAGAGCCCCTTACGGAGCGGGAGTGGCTGATACGCAGTATTTT
J gene: TRBJ2-7; V gene: TRBV12-3/TRBV12-4; clone size: .; D gene: .; CDR3 protein: CASSFNPASEQYF; CDR3 DNA: TGTGCCAGCAGTTTTAATCCAGCGAGCGAGCAGTACTTC
J gene: TRBJ1-2; V gene: TRBV28; clone size: few; D gene: .; CDR3 protein: CASSFRRVHGYTF; CDR3 DNA: TGTGCCAGCAGTTTCAGGAGGGTGCATGGCTACACCTTC
J gene: TRBJ2-5; V gene: TRBV20-1; clone size: many; D gene: .; CDR3 protein: CSARAGASAQETQYF; CDR3 DNA: TGCAGTGCTAGAGCAGGGGCTAGCGCTCAAGAGACCCAGTACTTC
J gene: TRBJ2-7; V gene: TRBV20-1; clone size: many; D gene: TRBD2; CDR3 protein: CSAVLGPGRIRPYEQYF; CDR3 DNA: TGCAGTGCTGTCTTAGGGCCCGGGAGGATCCGGCCCTACGAGCAGTACTTC
J gene: TRBJ2-3; V gene: TRBV5-5; clone size: many; D gene: .; CDR3 protein: CASALWSTDTQYF; CDR3 DNA: TGTGCCAGTGCCTTATGGAGCACAGATACGCAGTATTTT
J gene: TRBJ2-4; V gene: TRBV4-2; clone size: few; D gene: .; CDR3 protein: CASSQVGGIKNIQYF; CDR3 DNA: TGTGCCAGCAGCCAAGTCGGAGGGATTAAAAACATTCAGTACTTC
J gene: TRBJ2-7; V gene: TRBV28; clone size: many; D gene: .; CDR3 protein: CASRNPGGNYEQYF; CDR3 DNA: TGTGCCAGCAGAAACCCAGGGGGGAACTACGAGCAGTACTTC